The entry below describes one T cell receptor (beta chain). There is no known antigen for this receptor. The input lacks base qualities; no much larger clone sits a single base away. This entry comes from a study of graft-versus-host responses after intestinal transplantation (dated by TCRdb to the early 2020s). In terms of the full investigation: The transplants that recipients got were multivisceral, liver-intestinal, or isolated intestinal. Every recipient was given anti-thymocyte globulin induction, followed by about three years of maintenance tacrolimus and steroids. After intestinal transplantation, graft-versus-host and host-versus-graft alloreactive T cell clones in the graft, circulation and bone marrow were tracked using bulk TCR-beta CDR3 sequencing. Alloreactive clones were identified by sequencing pre-transplant mixed lymphocyte reaction products and comparing them with unstimulated pre-transplant donor and recipient T cells. A cohort of 20 to 25 intestinal transplant recipients, including one retransplant, was enrolled, and 3 patients lacking pretransplant specimens were excluded. A peak of at least 4% donor T cells among recipient peripheral blood mononuclear cells was the definition used for donor T cell macrochimerism. Rather than going through the commercial service, samples from a few later patients were sequenced in-house on an Illumina MiSeq and processed with MiXCR. Overall results and qualifications from the work: GvH clones turned up in recipient bone marrow, with some appearing earlier in ileal mucosa or blood, a pattern consistent with an intestinal mucosal origin. In the allografts of patients with donor T cell macrochimerism, GvH to HvG T cell clonal ratios were high. Conclusions were limited by the relatively low number and heterogeneity of intestinal transplant patients. Peak levels of circulating GvH clones were associated with declines in HvG clones early after transplant.

Intraepithelial and lamina propria lymphocytes were isolated from graft specimens using dithiothreitol, EDTA incubations and collagenase D digestion. Bulk TCR-beta sequencing was performed on serial intestinal graft biopsy specimens collected as late as 600 days after transplant. Library generation was performed with the immunoSEQ multiplex PCR assay. Adaptive Biotechnologies carried out high-throughput TCR-beta CDR3 sequencing of genomic DNA for most patients. The authors' pipeline ran thus. TCR sequencing data were retrieved from Adaptive's ImmunoSEQ software for about 17 patients, whereas a few other patients were processed with MiXCR and VDJtools. CDR3 nucleotide sequences shared between donor and recipient were removed because their origin could not be assigned. To count as alloreactive, a clone needed at least 2-fold expansion over unstimulated cells and a minimum CFSE-low frequency of 0.002% (template counts) or 0.001% (read counts). Clones were considered mappable if detected in sequenced pre-transplant spleen, lymph node, or MLR CFSE-low populations of the donor or recipient. The cumulative frequency of alloreactive clones was calculated as a percentage of all sequences, weighted by copy number. TCRdb mirrors the immuneACCESS table, restricted to in-frame sequences. Some clones are absent from its copies; in checked studies, under half trace to an unresolved V gene, and the reason for the others is unknown. V and J calls and clone size are those listed in that table; D and trimming were worked out from the DNA. The sample records over 60,000 clones, around 86% of which are singletons. The top ten constitute around 1.8% of the sample.

V is clipped by 4 bases and J by 0 bases, and the sequence between their germline boundaries is 5 bases long. Counted from cysteine to phenylalanine, this CDR3 has 12 amino acids. Only the CDR3 part of the read is kept: 36 bases, read in frame from the first base. CDR1 and CDR2 are drawn from the germline V gene: SGDLS, YYNGEE. The sequence links TRBV9 to TRBJ2-7, with no confidently assigned D gene. The input for sequencing was ileum tissue, taken less than 400 days after transplant. This TCR came from a human patient who received an intestinal transplant, so some T cells may come from the graft donor. The DNA reads as follows: TGTGCCAGCAGCTCTAGCTCCTACGAGCAGTACTTC. Its product reads: CASSSSSYEQYF.